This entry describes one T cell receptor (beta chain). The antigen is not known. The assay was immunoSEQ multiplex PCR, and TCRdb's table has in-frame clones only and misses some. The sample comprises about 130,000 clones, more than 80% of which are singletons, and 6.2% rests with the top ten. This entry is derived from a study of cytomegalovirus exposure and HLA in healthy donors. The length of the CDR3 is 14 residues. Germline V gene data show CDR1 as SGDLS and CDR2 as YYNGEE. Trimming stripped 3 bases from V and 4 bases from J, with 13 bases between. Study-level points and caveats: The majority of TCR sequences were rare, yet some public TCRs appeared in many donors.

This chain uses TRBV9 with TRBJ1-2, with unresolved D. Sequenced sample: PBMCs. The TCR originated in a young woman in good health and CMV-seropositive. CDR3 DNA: TGTGCCAGCAGCGGGGCGCGGACTTCCTATGGCTACACCTTC. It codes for CASSGARTSYGYTF.